This note documents a single TCR beta chain sequence. Its specific antigen is unknown. The input lacks base qualities; no much larger clone sits a single base away. The trial excluded patients who had a history of autoimmune disease or who were on systemic immunosuppression. Peripheral blood for TCR sequencing was drawn from every dose cohort at baseline, at cycle 4 day 1 and at cycle 7 day 1. Samples came from an open-label, multicenter, first-in-human phase I dose-escalation trial of ivuxolimab. The trial enrolled adults with locally advanced or metastatic head and neck squamous cell, hepatocellular, melanoma or renal cell carcinoma. CD4+ and CD8+ T cells were sorted separately from peripheral blood before TCR sequencing. The data originate from a study of OX40 agonist ivuxolimab in advanced cancers. In the study overall: The costimulatory receptor OX40 (CD134) was targeted by ivuxolimab, a fully human IgG2 agonistic monoclonal antibody. A male proportion of about 79% and a mean age of roughly 55 years, ranging from about 23 to 90, were recorded for the dose-escalation cohort. Intravenous ivuxolimab was administered to patients every 2 weeks at six dose levels: 0.01, 0.1, 0.3, 1.5, 3 and 10 mg/kg. Patients were allowed to have had prior anti-PD-1, anti-PD-L1 or anti-CTLA-4 therapy, and 30% to 50% of the dose-escalation patients had previously received checkpoint inhibitors. The point of sequencing TCRbeta in the periphery was to test whether ivuxolimab changed TCR sequence diversity and drove clonal T-cell expansion. Partial responses were achieved by three dose-escalation patients, of whom one had hepatocellular carcinoma and two had cutaneous melanoma. Of the approximately 50 dose-escalation patients, hepatocellular carcinoma was present in approximately 20, melanoma in roughly 15, renal cell carcinoma in 9 and head and neck cancer in 9. The paper describes the monotherapy dose-escalation part (N ≈ 52 patients) of the phase I trial of ivuxolimab.

What the study reported, not specific to this receptor: Low levels of normalized T-cell clonal expansion were also seen in some patients who did not respond. The antigen specificity of the peripheral T cells that underwent clonal expansion was not determined. At doses of 0.1 to 3.0 mg/kg, clonal expansion of both CD4+ and CD8+ T cells in blood was seen between baseline and week 6. After ivuxolimab, expanded clones were on average more numerous among CD8+ T cells than among CD4+ T cells. In the 0.1-3.0 mg/kg groups, partial responders had among the lowest normalized peripheral clonal expansion, particularly in CD8+ T cells.

For sequencing of the TCRbeta CDR3 region, genomic DNA was extracted from the sorted cells. The immunoSEQ Assay was used for sequencing of TCRbeta CDR3 regions. The immuneACCESS repertoire file appears here via TCRdb, limited to in-frame rearrangements. These files lack a portion of the clones; in checked studies, under half of the deficit traces to unresolved V genes, and the cause of the others is not known. Within this sample are tens of thousands of clones, with 80% to 90% of them counted one time only. Together, the top ten hold approximately 10% of the sample. From the germline V gene, CDR1 is MDHEN and CDR2 is SYDVKM. From its cysteine to its phenylalanine, the CDR3 spans 17 amino acids. The kept DNA is CDR3 alone, 51 bases in frame from the first base. Trimming takes 4 bases off V and 0 bases off J; junction bases not matched to a gene: 8.

The input for sequencing was CD4+ or CD8+ T cells sorted from blood, taken in a trial of the OX40 agonist ivuxolimab. The TCR was taken from an adult with an advanced solid tumor such as melanoma, head and neck, liver or kidney cancer. The sequence joins TRBV28 to TRBJ2-2, with TRBD1 identical over 7 junction bases. The CDR3 reads CASSSRRQGPNTGELFF. The DNA sequence reads TGTGCCAGCAGTTCCCGTCGACAGGGACCGAACACCGGGGAGCTGTTTTTT.